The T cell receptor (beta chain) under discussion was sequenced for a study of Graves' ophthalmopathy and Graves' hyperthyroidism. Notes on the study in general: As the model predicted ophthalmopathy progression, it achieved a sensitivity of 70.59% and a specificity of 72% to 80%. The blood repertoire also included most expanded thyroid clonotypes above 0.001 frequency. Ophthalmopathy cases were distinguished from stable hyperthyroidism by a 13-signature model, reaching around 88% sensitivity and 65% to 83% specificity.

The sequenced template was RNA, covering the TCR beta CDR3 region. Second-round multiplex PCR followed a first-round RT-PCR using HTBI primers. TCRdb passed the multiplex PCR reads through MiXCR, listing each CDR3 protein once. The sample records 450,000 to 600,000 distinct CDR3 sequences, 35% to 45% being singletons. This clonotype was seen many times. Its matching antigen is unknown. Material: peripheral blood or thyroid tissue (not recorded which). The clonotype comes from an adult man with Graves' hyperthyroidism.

The CDR3 nucleotides read TGTGCCAGTTCCCAAACAGGGCGCACCGGGGAGCTGTTTTTT. Residues: CASSQTGRTGELFF. This rearrangement joins TRBV19 to TRBJ2-2, with D perhaps matching TRBD1 (6 bases). The V end lost 8 bases, the J end lost 4 bases, and 14 bases lay between the germline ends. This CDR3 has 14 amino acids. Per germline, CDR1 LNHDA and CDR2 SQIVND (reference sequence).